This T cell receptor (beta chain) emerged from a study of OX40 agonist ivuxolimab in advanced cancers. Study findings and constraints: Doses of 0.1 to 3.0 mg/kg were accompanied by clonal expansion of CD4+ and CD8+ blood T cells by week 6.

Assay: immunoSEQ multiplex PCR; the TCRdb copy retains only in-frame clones and omits some. The table records just over 90,000 clones, roughly 94% of them present only once. With regard to this clone: Its antigen remains unknown.

V was clipped by 0 bases and J by 6 bases, with 14 bases between them. There are 15 residues in the CDR3. Germline V gene sequence: CDR1 LGHNA, CDR2 YSLEER. This specimen consisted of CD4+ or CD8+ T cells sorted from blood, obtained in a trial of the OX40 agonist ivuxolimab. The V and J genes are TRBV4-3 and TRBJ1-1; D is unclear. The origin of this receptor is an adult with an advanced solid tumor such as melanoma, head and neck, liver or kidney cancer. The CDR3 nucleotides read TGCGCCAGCAGCCAAGATGATGACGGAGCGGCTGAAGCTTTCTTT. It codes for CASSQDDDGAAEAFF.